The rows below give T cell receptor beta chains drawn from one sample of a study of response to subunit inactivated influenza vaccine. TCRdb called the RT-PCR reads again in MiXCR, with one record for every CDR3 protein. The sample lists fewer than 800,000 distinct CDR3 sequences, 15% to 19% occurring once. The source material was PBMCs from blood, sampled 11 to 12 days after vaccination. The receptors derive from a man aged 50 or older who received an inactivated influenza vaccine. The CDR3 runs from the conserved cysteine through the conserved F or W. The order of the fields is CDR3 protein, CDR3 DNA, V gene, D gene, J gene, clone size. The D gene is left open where the match is weak. Clone size, where shown, is once, few, many, or a class for clones that have expanded.

CDR3aa: CASSLDRWSYGYTF; CDR3nt: TGTGCCAGCAGCTTAGATCGTTGGAGCTATGGCTACACCTTC; v_gene: TRBV7-2; d_gene: -; j_gene: TRBJ1-2; abundance: -
CDR3aa: CASSPQGGLNTEAFF; CDR3nt: TGTGCCAGCAGCCCACAGGGAGGACTGAACACTGAAGCTTTCTTT; v_gene: TRBV7-9; d_gene: -; j_gene: TRBJ1-1; abundance: -
CDR3aa: CASSQVGSGGAQETQYF; CDR3nt: TGCGCCAGCAGCCAAGTCGGCTCGGGCGGAGCACAAGAGACCCAGTACTTC; v_gene: TRBV4-3; d_gene: -; j_gene: TRBJ2-5; abundance: -
CDR3aa: CASSSRDFSGELFF; CDR3nt: TGTGCCAGCAGCTCCCGGGACTTTAGCGGGGAGCTGTTTTTT; v_gene: TRBV7-3; d_gene: -; j_gene: TRBJ2-2; abundance: -
CDR3aa: CASSPSGGLGRYNEQFF; CDR3nt: TGTGCCAGCAGCCCGTCAGGCGGGCTAGGGCGATACAATGAGCAGTTCTTC; v_gene: TRBV3-1; d_gene: -; j_gene: TRBJ2-1; abundance: few
CDR3aa: CASRRTGFLETQYF; CDR3nt: TGTGCCAGCAGAAGGACAGGGTTTCTGGAGACCCAGTACTTC; v_gene: TRBV6-1; d_gene: TRBD1; j_gene: TRBJ2-5; abundance: -
CDR3aa: CSAPLGGFVDEQFF; CDR3nt: TGCAGTGCTCCACTAGGGGGGTTTGTAGATGAGCAGTTCTTC; v_gene: TRBV20-1; d_gene: -; j_gene: TRBJ2-1; abundance: many
CDR3aa: CASSLSTGGSYGYTF; CDR3nt: TGTGCCAGCAGTTTATCGACAGGGGGCAGCTATGGCTACACCTTC; v_gene: TRBV27; d_gene: TRBD1; j_gene: TRBJ1-2; abundance: few
CDR3aa: CASSTTDSRLPTYEQYF; CDR3nt: TGTGCCAGCAGCACAACGGACAGTCGTCTTCCTACCTACGAGCAGTACTTC; v_gene: TRBV12-3/TRBV12-4; d_gene: -; j_gene: TRBJ2-7; abundance: many
CDR3aa: CSARKVPRQVPDTQYF; CDR3nt: TGCAGTGCTAGAAAAGTACCCCGACAGGTTCCAGATACGCAGTATTTT; v_gene: TRBV20-1; d_gene: -; j_gene: TRBJ2-3; abundance: few
CDR3aa: CASSLDRIAYNEQFF; CDR3nt: TGTGCCAGCAGCTTAGACCGTATCGCCTACAATGAGCAGTTCTTC; v_gene: TRBV7-9; d_gene: -; j_gene: TRBJ2-1; abundance: few
CDR3aa: CASSKQGGVEQYF; CDR3nt: TGTGCCAGCAGTAAACAGGGGGGAGTCGAGCAGTACTTC; v_gene: TRBV27; d_gene: TRBD1; j_gene: TRBJ2-7; abundance: few
CDR3aa: CASSHDRGLIGTDTQYF; CDR3nt: TGTGCCAGCTCACATGACAGGGGGCTTATCGGCACAGATACGCAGTATTTT; v_gene: TRBV18; d_gene: TRBD1; j_gene: TRBJ2-3; abundance: -
CDR3aa: CASRTTGGGNTGELFF; CDR3nt: TGTGCCAGCAGAACCACAGGGGGCGGGAACACCGGGGAGCTGTTTTTT; v_gene: TRBV11-2; d_gene: TRBD1; j_gene: TRBJ2-2; abundance: few
CDR3aa: CASSSEGHFPYEQYF; CDR3nt: TGTGCCAGCAGCTCCGAAGGACATTTCCCGTACGAGCAGTACTTC; v_gene: TRBV7-2; d_gene: -; j_gene: TRBJ2-7; abundance: once
CDR3aa: CASSREGRNNEQFF; CDR3nt: TGTGCCAGCTCACGTGAGGGGAGGAACAATGAGCAGTTCTTC; v_gene: TRBV18; d_gene: -; j_gene: TRBJ2-1; abundance: -
CDR3aa: CASSYVGEIGAQFF; CDR3nt: TGTGCCAGCAGTTACGTGGGGGAGATCGGGGCCCAGTTCTTC; v_gene: TRBV6-2/TRBV6-3; d_gene: -; j_gene: TRBJ2-1; abundance: few
CDR3aa: CASSLLGKGYNEQFF; CDR3nt: TGTGCCAGCAGTTTGTTGGGTAAGGGGTACAATGAGCAGTTCTTC; v_gene: TRBV12-3/TRBV12-4; d_gene: -; j_gene: TRBJ2-1; abundance: few